The text below deals with one T cell receptor beta chain. Antigen unknown. This sample was taken from a study of human T cells and chemical hapten exposure. Study conclusions and caveats: Relative to control repertoires, expanded TCRs gave rise to significantly more large CDR3 similarity clusters.

Germline-derived CDR1 and CDR2 are SGHTA and FQGNSA. Trimming left V 4 bases short and J 2 bases short, with 12 bases between. This CDR3 is 15 amino acids long. TCRdb used MiXCR to reprocess the RACE reads, holding one entry per CDR3 protein. This sample has roughly 160,000 distinct CDR3 sequences, with about 15% found just once. The time point is: patch test 1, 2 weeks after DPC sensitization. The treatment here: therapeutic diphenylcyclopropenone sensitization with weekly scalp DPC. Blood draws preceded each patch test application. V gene TRBV7-2 combines with J gene TRBJ2-1, with D uncertain. This receptor was identified in a woman aged 25 to 39 with alopecia areata. Some clones in this sample may be carry-over from other donors' samples. The sequencing here drew on whole blood, taken in connection with sensitization to the hapten diphenylcyclopropenone (DPC). The CDR3 loop is CASSSSWVPYNEQFF. The CDR3 DNA reads as TGTGCCAGCAGCTCGAGTTGGGTACCCTACAATGAGCAGTTCTTC.